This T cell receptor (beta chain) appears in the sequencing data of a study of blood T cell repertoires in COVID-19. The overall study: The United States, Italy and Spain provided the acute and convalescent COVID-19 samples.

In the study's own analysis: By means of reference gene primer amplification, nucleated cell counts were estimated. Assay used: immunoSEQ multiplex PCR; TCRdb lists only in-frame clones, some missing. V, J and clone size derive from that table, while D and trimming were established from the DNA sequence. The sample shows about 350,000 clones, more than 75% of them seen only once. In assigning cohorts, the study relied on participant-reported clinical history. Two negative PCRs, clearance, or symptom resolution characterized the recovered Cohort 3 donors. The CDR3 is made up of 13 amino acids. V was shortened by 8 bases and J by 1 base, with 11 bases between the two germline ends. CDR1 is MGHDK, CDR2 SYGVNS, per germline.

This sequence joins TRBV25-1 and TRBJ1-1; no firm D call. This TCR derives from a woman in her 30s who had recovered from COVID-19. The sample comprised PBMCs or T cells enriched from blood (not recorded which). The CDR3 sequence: CASRSTANTEAFF. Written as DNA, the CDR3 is TGTGCCAGCCGGAGTACGGCGAACACTGAAGCTTTCTTT.